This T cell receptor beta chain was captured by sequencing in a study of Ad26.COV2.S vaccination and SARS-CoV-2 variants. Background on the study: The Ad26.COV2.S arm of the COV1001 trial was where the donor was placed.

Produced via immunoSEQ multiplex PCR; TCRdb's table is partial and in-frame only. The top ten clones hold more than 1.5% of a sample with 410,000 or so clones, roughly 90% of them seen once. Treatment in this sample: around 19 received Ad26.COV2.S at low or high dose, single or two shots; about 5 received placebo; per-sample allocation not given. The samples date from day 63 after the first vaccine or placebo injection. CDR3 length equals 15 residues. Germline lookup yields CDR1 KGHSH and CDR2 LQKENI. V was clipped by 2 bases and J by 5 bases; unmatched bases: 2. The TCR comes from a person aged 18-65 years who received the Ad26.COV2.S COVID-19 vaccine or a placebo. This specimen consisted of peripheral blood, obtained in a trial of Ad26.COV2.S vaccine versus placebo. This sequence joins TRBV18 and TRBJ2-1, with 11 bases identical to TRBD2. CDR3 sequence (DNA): TGTGCCAGCTCACCAGCACTAGCGGGGGACAATGAGCAGTTCTTC. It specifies CASSPALAGDNEQFF.